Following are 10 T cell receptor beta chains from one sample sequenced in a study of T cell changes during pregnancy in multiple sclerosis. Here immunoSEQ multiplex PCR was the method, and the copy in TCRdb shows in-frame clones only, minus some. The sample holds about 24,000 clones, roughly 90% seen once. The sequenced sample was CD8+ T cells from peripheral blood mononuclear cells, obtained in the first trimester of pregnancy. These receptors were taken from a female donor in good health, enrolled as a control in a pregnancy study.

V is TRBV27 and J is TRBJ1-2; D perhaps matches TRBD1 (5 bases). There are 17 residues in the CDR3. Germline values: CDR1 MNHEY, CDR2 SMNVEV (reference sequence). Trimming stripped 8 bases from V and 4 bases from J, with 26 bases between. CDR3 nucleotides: TGTGCCAGCGCCGAAGGGGAATCCTTCGCGCCCTTCTATGGCTACACCTTC. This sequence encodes CASAEGESFAPFYGYTF.

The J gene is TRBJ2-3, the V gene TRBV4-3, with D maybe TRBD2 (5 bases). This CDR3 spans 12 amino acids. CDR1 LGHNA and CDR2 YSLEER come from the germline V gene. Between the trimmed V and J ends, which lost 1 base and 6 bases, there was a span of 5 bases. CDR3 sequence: CASSQGRDTQYF. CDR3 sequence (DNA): TGCGCCAGCAGCCAAGGGAGGGATACGCAGTATTTT.

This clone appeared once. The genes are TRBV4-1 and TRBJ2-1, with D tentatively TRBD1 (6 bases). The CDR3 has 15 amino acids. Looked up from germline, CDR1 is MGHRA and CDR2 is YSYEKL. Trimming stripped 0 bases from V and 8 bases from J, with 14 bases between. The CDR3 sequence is CASSQDMFEGDEQFF. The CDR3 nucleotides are TGCGCCAGCAGCCAAGATATGTTCGAGGGGGATGAGCAGTTCTTC.

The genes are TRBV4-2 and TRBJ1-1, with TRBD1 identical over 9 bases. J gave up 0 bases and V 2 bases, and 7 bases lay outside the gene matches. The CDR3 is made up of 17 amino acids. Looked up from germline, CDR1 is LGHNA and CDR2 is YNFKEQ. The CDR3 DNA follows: TGTGCCAGCAGCCAAACCGGGACAGGGATAATGAACACTGAAGCTTTCTTT. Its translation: CASSQTGTGIMNTEAFF.

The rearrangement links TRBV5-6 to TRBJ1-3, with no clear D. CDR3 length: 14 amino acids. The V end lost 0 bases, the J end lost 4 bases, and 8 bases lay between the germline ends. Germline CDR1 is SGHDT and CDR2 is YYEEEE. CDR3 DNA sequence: TGTGCCAGCAGCTTGGAATCTCGGGGAAACACCATATATTTT. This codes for CASSLESRGNTIYF.

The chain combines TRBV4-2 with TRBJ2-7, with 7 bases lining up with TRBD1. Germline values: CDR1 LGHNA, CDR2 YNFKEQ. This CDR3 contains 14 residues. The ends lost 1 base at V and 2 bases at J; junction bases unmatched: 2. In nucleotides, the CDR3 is TGTGCCAGCAGCCAAGGGGGACAGCCCTACGAGCAGTACTTC. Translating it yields CASSQGGQPYEQYF.

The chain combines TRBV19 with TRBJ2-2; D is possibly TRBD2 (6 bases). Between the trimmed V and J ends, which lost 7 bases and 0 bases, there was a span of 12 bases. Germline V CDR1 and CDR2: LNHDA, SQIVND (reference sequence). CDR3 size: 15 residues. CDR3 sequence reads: CASNPWGANTGELFF. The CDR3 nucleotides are TGTGCCAGTAATCCCTGGGGGGCGAACACCGGGGAGCTGTTTTTT.

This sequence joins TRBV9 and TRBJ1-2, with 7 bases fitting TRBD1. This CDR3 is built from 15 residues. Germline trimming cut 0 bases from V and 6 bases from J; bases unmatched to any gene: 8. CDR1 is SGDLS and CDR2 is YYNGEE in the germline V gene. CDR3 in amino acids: CASSVDYRGVDGYTF. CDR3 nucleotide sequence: TGTGCCAGCAGCGTAGATTACAGGGGAGTAGATGGCTACACCTTC. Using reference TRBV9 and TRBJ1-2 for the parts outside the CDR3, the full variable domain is DSGVTQTPKHLITATGQRVTLRCSPRSGDLSVYWYQQSLDQGLQFLIQYYNGEERAKGNILERFSAQQFPDLHSELNLSSLELGDSALYFCASSVDYRGVDGYTFGSGTRLTVV.

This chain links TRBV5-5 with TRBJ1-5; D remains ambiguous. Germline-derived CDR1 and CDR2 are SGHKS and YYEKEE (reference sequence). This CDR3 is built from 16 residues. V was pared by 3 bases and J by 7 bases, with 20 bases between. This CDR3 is CASSSEGQLGGQPQHF. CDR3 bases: TGTGCCAGCAGCTCCGAGGGCCAACTCGGAGGGCAGCCCCAGCATTTT.

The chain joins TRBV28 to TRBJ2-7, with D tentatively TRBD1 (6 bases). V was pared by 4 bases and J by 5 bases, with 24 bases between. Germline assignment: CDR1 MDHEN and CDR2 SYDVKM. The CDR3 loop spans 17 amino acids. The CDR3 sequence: CASSYFGTSGANDEQYF. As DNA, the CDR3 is TGTGCCAGCAGTTACTTCGGGACATCCGGGGCGAACGACGAGCAGTACTTC.